The present T cell receptor beta chain was sequenced within a study of cytomegalovirus exposure and HLA in healthy donors. Study-wide results and limits: In a later analysis, HLA-associated beta chains showed higher expansion and lower generation probabilities than comparable chains. Relative to the roughly 690-donor mean, N-insertions were reportedly fewer in an Asian-associated ancestry cluster in a later analysis. Specific recognition of CMV antigens was confirmed in vitro for a few chains (all CMV-associated).

Use of 60 Vbeta and 13 Jbeta primers characterized the PCR. Profiling relied on immunoSEQ multiplex PCR, and the TCRdb table lists in-frame clones only, not all of them. The sample yields around 140,000 clones, roughly 8.8% seen once. The sample holds a few counts of this clone. Antigen specificity is unknown. This CDR3 is also generated by other DNA sequences in the sample. CDR1 is SGHRS, CDR2 YFSETQ, per germline. V shed 6 bases, J shed 6 bases, and the junction held 9 bases outside the gene matches. The CDR3 is made up of 13 amino acids. The source is a woman between 40 and 55 years old in good health and CMV-seropositive. Sequencing was carried out using PBMCs. The rearrangement uses TRBV5-1 and TRBJ2-7; 7 bases map to TRBD2. CDR3 amino acids: CASNEGGGGEQYF. The CDR3 DNA sequence: TGCGCCAGCAATGAGGGCGGCGGGGGCGAGCAGTACTTC.